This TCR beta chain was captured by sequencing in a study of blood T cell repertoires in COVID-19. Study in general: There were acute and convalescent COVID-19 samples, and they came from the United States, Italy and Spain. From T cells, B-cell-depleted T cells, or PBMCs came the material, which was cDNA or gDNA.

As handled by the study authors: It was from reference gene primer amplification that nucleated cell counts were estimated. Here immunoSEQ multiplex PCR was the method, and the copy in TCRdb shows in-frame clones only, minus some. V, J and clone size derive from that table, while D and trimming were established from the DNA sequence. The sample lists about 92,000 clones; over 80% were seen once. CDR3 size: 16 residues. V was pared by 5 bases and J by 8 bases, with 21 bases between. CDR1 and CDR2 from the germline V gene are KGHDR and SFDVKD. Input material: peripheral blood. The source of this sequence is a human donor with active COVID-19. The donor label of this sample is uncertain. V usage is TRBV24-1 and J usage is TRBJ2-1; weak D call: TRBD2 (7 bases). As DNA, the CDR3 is TGTGCCACCAGTGCCAGCTGGCGGGGGCCCGGGGATGAGCAGTTCTTC. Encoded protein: CATSASWRGPGDEQFF.